The clone carrying this TCR beta chain was picked up a small number of times. Antigen unknown. CDR1 MRHNA and CDR2 SNTAGT come from the germline V gene. The length of the CDR3 is 16 residues. V was trimmed by 7 bases and J by 2 bases, leaving 15 bases between them. The sample is drawn from a study of T cells after yellow fever vaccination. Study in general: Low-cell-number fractions underwent preparation using SMART-Seq v4 Ultra Low Input. Findings and limits, study-wide: The CD4 compartment and the CD8 compartment contained a small share of clonotypes in common. Clones that expanded after primary vaccination mostly reappeared after the booster (roughly 96% CD4, 75% to 90% CD8).

Template-switching 5'RACE yielded the TCR cDNA; a universal primer site and UMIs were added in the process. TCRdb reprocessed the 5' RACE reads via MiXCR and lists one record per CDR3 protein. The table shows about 500,000 distinct CDR3 sequences, with less than 20% occurring only once. The source is a man between 18 and 35 years old who received the YFV17D yellow fever vaccine. The chain joins TRBV6-4 to TRBJ2-6; D is possibly TRBD1 or TRBD2 (5 bases each). The sample was PBMCs, taken around 5 days after the first yellow fever vaccination. The CDR3 loop reads CASTSRDGTGANVLTF. For the CDR3, the DNA is TGTGCCAGCACTAGTCGGGACGGAACTGGGGCCAACGTCCTGACTTTC.